The clone carrying this T cell receptor (beta chain) was picked up a small number of times. Diagnosis rested on symptoms, serum thyroxine and TRAb, thyroid ultrasound, and orbital computed tomography. The data were obtained in a study of T cells in Graves' hyperthyroidism and ophthalmopathy. TCR beta CDR3 region amplification was performed from RNA transcripts. The HTBI set primed first-round TCR CDR3 RT-PCR. Using its own MiXCR run on the multiplex PCR reads, TCRdb lists one record per CDR3 protein. The table shows about 690,000 distinct CDR3 sequences, with roughly 17% occurring only once. The sample was blood. The source is a man in his fifties with Graves' hyperthyroidism.

DNA for the CDR3: TGTGCCAGTAGTATAGAACAGGGGAACCAGCCCCAGCATTTT. This codes for CASSIEQGNQPQHF. The genes are TRBV19 and TRBJ1-5, with 7 bases lining up with TRBD1. This CDR3 region has 14 residues. CDR1 is LNHDA and CDR2 is SQIVND in the germline V gene (reference sequence). V trimming: 0 bases; J trimming: 7 bases; junction bases outside the gene matches: 3.